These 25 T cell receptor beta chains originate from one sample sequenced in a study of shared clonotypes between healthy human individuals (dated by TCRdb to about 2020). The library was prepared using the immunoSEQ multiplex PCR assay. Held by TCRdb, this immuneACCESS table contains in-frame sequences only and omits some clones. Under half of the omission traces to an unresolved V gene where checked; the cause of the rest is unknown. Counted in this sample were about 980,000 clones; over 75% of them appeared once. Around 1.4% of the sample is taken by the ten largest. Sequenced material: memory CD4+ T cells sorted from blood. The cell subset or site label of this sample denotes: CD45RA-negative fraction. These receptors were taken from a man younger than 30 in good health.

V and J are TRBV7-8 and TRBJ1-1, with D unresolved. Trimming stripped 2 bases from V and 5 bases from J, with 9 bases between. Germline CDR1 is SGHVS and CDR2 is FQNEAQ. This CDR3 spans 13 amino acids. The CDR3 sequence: CASSLSTVTEAFF. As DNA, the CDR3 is TGTGCCAGCAGCTTATCTACGGTAACTGAAGCTTTCTTT.

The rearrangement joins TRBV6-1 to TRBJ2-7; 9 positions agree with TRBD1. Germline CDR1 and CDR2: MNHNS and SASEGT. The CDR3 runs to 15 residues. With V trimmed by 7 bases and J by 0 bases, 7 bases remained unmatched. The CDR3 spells CASILPGQGSYEQYF. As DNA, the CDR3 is TGTGCCAGCATATTACCGGGACAGGGCTCCTACGAGCAGTACTTC.

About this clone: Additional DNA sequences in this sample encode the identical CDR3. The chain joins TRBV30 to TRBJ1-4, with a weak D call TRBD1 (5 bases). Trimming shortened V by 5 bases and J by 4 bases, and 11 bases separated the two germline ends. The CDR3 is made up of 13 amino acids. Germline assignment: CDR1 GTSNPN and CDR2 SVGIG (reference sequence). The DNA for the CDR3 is TGTGCCTGGGCTCGGCAGGGTAATGAAAAACTGTTTTTT. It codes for CAWARQGNEKLFF.

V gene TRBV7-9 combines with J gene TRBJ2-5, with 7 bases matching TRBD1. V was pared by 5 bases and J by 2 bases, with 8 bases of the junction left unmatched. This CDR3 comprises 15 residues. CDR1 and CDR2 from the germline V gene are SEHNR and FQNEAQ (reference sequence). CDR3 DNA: TGTGCCAGCAGCACAGATGGGACAGCTCAAGAGACCCAGTACTTC. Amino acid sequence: CASSTDGTAQETQYF. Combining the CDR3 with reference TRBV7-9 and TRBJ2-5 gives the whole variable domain DTGVSQNPRHKITKRGQNVTFRCDPISEHNRLYWYRQTLGQGPEFLTYFQNEAQLEKSRLLSDRFSAERPKGSFSTLEIQRTEQGDSAMYLCASSTDGTAQETQYFGPGTRLLVL.

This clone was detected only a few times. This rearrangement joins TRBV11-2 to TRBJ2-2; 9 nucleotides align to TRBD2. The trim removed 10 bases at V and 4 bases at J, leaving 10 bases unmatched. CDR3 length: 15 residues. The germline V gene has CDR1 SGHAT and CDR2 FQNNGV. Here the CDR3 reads CAISIAGVSTGELFF. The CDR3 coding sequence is TGTGCCATTTCAATAGCGGGGGTGTCCACCGGGGAGCTGTTTTTT.

As DNA, the CDR3 is TGTGCCAGCAGTTTGAAAAACCGGCAAAACACCGGGGAGCTGTTTTTT. Its protein product is CASSLKNRQNTGELFF. V gene TRBV27 combines with J gene TRBJ2-2; no firm D call. Germline V lookup: CDR1 MNHEY, CDR2 SMNVEV (reference sequence). The CDR3 consists of 16 residues. V lost 3 bases, J lost 2 bases, and 13 bases lay in between.

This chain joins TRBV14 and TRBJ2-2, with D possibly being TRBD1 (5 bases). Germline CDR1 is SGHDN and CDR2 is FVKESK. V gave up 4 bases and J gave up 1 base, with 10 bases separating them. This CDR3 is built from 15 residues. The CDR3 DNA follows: TGTGCCAGCAGCCCATCCACAGGGAACACCGGGGAGCTGTTTTTT. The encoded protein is CASSPSTGNTGELFF.

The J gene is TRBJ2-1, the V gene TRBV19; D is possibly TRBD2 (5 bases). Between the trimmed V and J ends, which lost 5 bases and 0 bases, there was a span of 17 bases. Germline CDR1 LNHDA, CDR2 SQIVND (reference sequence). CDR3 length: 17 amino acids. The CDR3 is CASSSSGLLSSYNEQFF. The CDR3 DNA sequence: TGTGCCAGTAGTTCGTCCGGACTCTTGAGCTCCTACAATGAGCAGTTCTTC.

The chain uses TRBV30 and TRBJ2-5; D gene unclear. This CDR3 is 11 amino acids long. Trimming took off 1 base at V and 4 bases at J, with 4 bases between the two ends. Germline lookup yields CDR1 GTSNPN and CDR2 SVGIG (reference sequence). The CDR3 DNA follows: TGTGCCTGGAGTGGCCCAGAGACCCAGTACTTC. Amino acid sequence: CAWSGPETQYF. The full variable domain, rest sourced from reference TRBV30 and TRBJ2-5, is SQTIHQWPATLVQPVGSPLSLECTVEGTSNPNLYWYRQAAGRGLQLLFYSVGIGQISSEVPQNLSASRPQDRQFILSSKKLLLSDSGFYLCAWSGPETQYFGPGTRLLVL.

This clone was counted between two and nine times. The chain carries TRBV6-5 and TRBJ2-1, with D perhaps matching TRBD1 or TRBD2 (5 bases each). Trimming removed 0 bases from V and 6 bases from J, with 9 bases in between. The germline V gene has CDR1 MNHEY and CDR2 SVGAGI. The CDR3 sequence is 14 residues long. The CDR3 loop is CASSYSSGGNEQFF. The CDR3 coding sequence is TGTGCCAGCAGTTACTCGTCTGGGGGCAATGAGCAGTTCTTC.

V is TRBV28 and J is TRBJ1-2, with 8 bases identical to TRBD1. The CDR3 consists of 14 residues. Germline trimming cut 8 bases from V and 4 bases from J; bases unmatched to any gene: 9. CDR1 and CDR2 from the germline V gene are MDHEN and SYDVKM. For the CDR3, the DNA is TGTGCCAGCCAATACGGACAGGGAGCCTATGGCTACACCTTC. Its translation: CASQYGQGAYGYTF.

CDR3: CASSFGTPLNEQFF. DNA for the CDR3: TGCGCCAGCAGCTTCGGGACCCCGCTCAATGAGCAGTTCTTC. The chain employs TRBV5-1 and TRBJ2-1; D is possibly TRBD1 or TRBD2 (5 bases each). The CDR3 has 14 amino acids. The ends were cut back, 2 bases at V and 6 bases at J, with 12 bases in the middle. CDR1 SGHRS and CDR2 YFSETQ come from the germline V gene.

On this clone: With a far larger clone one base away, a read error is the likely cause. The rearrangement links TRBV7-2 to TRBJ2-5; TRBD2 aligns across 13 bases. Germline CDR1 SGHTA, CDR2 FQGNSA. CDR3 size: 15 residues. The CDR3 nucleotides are TGTGCCAGCAGCTTAGAAGTGGGACTAGCGGGGCGGTTGGACTTC. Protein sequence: CASSLEVGLAGRLDF.

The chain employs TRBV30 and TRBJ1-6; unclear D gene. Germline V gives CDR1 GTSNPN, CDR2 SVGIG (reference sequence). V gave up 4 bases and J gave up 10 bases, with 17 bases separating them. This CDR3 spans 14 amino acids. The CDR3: CAWKLVSLLSPLHF. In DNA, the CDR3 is TGTGCCTGGAAGCTGGTCAGCCTTTTATCACCCCTCCACTTT.

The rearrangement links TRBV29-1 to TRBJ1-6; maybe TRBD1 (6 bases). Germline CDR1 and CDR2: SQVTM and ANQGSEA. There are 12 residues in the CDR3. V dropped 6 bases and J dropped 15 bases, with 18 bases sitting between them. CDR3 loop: CSVGETGSLLHF. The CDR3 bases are TGCAGCGTGGGGGAGACAGGTAGTCTCCTCCACTTT.

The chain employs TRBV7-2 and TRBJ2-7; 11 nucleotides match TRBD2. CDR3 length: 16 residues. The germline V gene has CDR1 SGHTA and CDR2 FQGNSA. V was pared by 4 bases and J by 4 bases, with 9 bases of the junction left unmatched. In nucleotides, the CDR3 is TGTGCCAGCAGCTCCCAAACTAGCGGGAGTTTATACGAGCAGTACTTC. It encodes CASSSQTSGSLYEQYF. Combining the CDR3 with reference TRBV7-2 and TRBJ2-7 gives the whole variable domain GAGVSQSPSNKVTEKGKDVELRCDPISGHTALYWYRQSLGQGLEFLIYFQGNSAPDKSGLPSDRFSAERTGGSVSTLTIQRTQQEDSAVYLCASSSQTSGSLYEQYFGPGTRLTVT.

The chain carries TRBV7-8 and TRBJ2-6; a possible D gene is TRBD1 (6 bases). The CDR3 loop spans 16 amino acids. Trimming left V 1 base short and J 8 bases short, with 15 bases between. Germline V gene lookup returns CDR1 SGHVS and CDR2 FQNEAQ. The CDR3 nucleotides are TGTGCCAGCAGCTTAGAGGACAGTCTGGGGTCCAACGTCCTGACTTTC. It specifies CASSLEDSLGSNVLTF. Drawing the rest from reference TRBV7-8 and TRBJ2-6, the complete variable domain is GAGVSQSPRYKVAKRGQDVALRCDPISGHVSLFWYQQALGQGPEFLTYFQNEAQLDKSGLPSDRFFAERPEGSVSTLKIQRTQQEDSAVYLCASSLEDSLGSNVLTFGAGSRLTVL.

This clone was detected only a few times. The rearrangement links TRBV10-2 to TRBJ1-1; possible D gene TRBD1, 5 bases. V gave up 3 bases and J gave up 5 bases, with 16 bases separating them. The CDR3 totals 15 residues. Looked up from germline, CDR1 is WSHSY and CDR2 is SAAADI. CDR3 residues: CASSDRDGRWTEAFF. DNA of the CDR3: TGCGCCAGCAGTGACCGGGACGGGAGGTGGACTGAAGCTTTCTTT.

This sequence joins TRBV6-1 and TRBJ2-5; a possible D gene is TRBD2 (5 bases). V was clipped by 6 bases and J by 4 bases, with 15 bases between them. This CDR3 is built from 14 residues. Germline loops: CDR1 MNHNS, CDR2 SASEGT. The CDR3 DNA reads TGTGCCAGCAGCTCGAATAGCGTTCGAGAGACCCAGTACTTC. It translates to CASSSNSVRETQYF.

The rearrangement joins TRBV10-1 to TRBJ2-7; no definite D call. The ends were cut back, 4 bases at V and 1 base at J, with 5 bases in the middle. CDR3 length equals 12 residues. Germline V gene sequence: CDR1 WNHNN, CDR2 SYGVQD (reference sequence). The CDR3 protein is CASSGGSYEQYF. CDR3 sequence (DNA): TGCGCCAGCAGTGGGGGATCCTACGAGCAGTACTTC.

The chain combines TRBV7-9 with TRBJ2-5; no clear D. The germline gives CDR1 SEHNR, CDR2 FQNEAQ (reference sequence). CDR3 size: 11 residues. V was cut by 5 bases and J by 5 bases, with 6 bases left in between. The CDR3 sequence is CASSSRETQYF. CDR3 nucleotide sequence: TGTGCCAGCAGCAGTCGGGAGACCCAGTACTTC. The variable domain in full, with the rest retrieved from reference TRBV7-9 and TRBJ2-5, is DTGVSQNPRHKITKRGQNVTFRCDPISEHNRLYWYRQTLGQGPEFLTYFQNEAQLEKSRLLSDRFSAERPKGSFSTLEIQRTEQGDSAMYLCASSSRETQYFGPGTRLLVL.

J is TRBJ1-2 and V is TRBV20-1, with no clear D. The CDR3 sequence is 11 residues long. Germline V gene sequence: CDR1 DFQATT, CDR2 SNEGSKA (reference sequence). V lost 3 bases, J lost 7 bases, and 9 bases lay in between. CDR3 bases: TGCAGTGCTAGCCTGCCCCCTGGCTACACCTTC. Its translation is CSASLPPGYTF.

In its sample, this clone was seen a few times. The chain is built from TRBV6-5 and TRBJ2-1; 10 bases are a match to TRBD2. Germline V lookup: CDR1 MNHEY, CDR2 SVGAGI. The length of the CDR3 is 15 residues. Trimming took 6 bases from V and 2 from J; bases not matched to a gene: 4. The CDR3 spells CASRKGLATYNEQFF. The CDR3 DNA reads TGTGCCAGCAGGAAGGGACTAGCGACCTACAATGAGCAGTTCTTC.

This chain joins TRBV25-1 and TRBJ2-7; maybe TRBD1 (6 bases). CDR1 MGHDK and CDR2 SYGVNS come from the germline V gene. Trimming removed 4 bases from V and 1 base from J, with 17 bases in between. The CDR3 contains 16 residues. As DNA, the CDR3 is TGTGCCAGCAGTGGACCAATCTCGACAGGATCCTACGAGCAGTACTTC. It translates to CASSGPISTGSYEQYF.

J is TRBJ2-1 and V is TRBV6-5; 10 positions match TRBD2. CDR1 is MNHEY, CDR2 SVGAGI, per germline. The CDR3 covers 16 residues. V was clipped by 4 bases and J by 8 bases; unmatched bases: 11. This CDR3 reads CASSSSRLAGADEQFF. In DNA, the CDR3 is TGTGCCAGCAGTTCCTCCCGGCTAGCGGGAGCCGATGAGCAGTTCTTC.